This TCR beta chain was sequenced in a study of T cells after posttransplantation cyclophosphamide. The study's findings and limits: Later post-transplant blood repertoires were often dominated by donor CD8+ memory clones.

This clone was seen at least ten times. As yet, its antigen is unknown. Germline trimming cut 6 bases from V and 9 bases from J; bases unmatched to any gene: 9. CDR3 length: 13 amino acids. Germline lookup yields CDR1 WSHSY and CDR2 SAAADI. Using immunoSEQ multiplex PCR, the repertoire was profiled, and TCRdb retains in-frame clones only, with some absent. Altogether tens of thousands of clones were found in the sample, and no singletons occur. This chain joins TRBV10-2 and TRBJ1-2, with 8 bases aligning to TRBD1. This TCR was recovered from a man aged 40-50 years in good health, CMV-negative, and a related stem cell transplant donor. Material for sequencing was PBMCs. CDR3 in amino acids: CASREAGQGRYTF. CDR3 sequence (DNA): TGCGCCAGCAGAGAGGCCGGACAGGGCCGCTACACCTTC.